This section outlines one T cell receptor (beta chain) sequence together with its context. Original handling: For nucleated cells, counts were estimated from reference gene primer amplification. The method was immunoSEQ multiplex PCR; TCRdb's version includes in-frame clones alone and lacks a portion of them. The DNA was the basis for D and trimming; V, J and clone size are from that table. The table includes around 71,000 clones, roughly 80% detected once. This entry is derived from a study of blood T cell repertoires in COVID-19. About the research overall: From the United States, Italy and Spain came samples of acute and convalescent COVID-19. Sources were T cells, B-cell-depleted T cells, or PBMCs; the material itself was cDNA or gDNA.

From germline, CDR1 is LNHDA and CDR2 SQIVND (reference sequence). The V end was cut by 4 bases, the J end by 10 bases, with 14 bases between. There are 13 residues in the CDR3. While infection was still active, Seattle patients were enrolled and then followed longitudinally. Sequenced: peripheral blood. The clonotype was recovered from a man aged 25-45 years with COVID-19, enrolled during active disease. The chain joins TRBV19 to TRBJ2-1, with D hard to call. The chain's CDR3 is CASSTPTLGEQFF. DNA for the CDR3: TGTGCCAGTAGTACCCCTACGCTAGGAGAGCAGTTCTTC.